Presented here are 32 T cell receptor beta chains from one specimen sequenced in a study of cytomegalovirus exposure and HLA in healthy donors. The PCR was carried out with 60 Vbeta primers and 13 Jbeta primers. Measured with immunoSEQ multiplex PCR; TCRdb has only the in-frame clones, and not every one. Of some 140,000 clones in the sample, 75% were seen once. What was sequenced was PBMCs. Source of these receptors: a man aged 30 to 45 in good health and CMV-seronegative.

This chain connects TRBV7-8 to TRBJ1-1; TRBD1 is a possible D gene (5 bases). Between the trimmed V and J ends, which lost 0 bases and 8 bases, there was a span of 13 bases. This CDR3 has 14 amino acids. CDR1 and CDR2 from the germline V gene are SGHVS and FQNEAQ. CDR3 bases: TGTGCCAGCAGCTTAGCGCTTCAGGGATCAGAAGCTTTCTTT. The encoded protein is CASSLALQGSEAFF.

This chain connects TRBV4-3 to TRBJ1-1; TRBD1 matches 7 bases. In germline, CDR1 is LGHNA, CDR2 YSLEER. This CDR3 region has 15 residues. V shed 2 bases, J shed 4 bases, and the junction held 7 bases outside the gene matches. The CDR3 nucleotides read TGCGCCAGCAGCCAATTAACAGGGGCGGGCACTGAAGCTTTCTTT. The encoded protein is CASSQLTGAGTEAFF.

Here the CDR3 reads CASSQQAGGARYEQYF. CDR3 nucleotide sequence: TGCGCCAGCAGCCAACAAGCGGGAGGAGCAAGGTACGAGCAGTACTTC. The J gene is TRBJ2-7, the V gene TRBV5-1; 9 bases are a match to TRBD2. The CDR3 runs to 16 residues. Trimming removed 4 bases from V and 4 bases from J; junction bases left unmatched: 12. The germline gives CDR1 SGHRS, CDR2 YFSETQ.

This chain joins TRBV5-6 and TRBJ2-7; the D gene is possibly TRBD1 (6 bases). The CDR3 length is 13 residues. CDR1 is SGHDT and CDR2 is YYEEEE in the germline V gene. Trimming cost V 4 bases and J 3 bases, with 11 bases left between them. This CDR3 reads CASSRDTFYEQYF. The CDR3 coding sequence is TGTGCCAGCAGCCGGGACACTTTCTACGAGCAGTACTTC.

This clone occurred once. This rearrangement joins TRBV4-2 to TRBJ2-7; TRBD2 aligns across 10 bases. The CDR3 has 18 residues. Germline V gene sequence: CDR1 LGHNA, CDR2 YNFKEQ. V trimming: 0 bases; J trimming: 3 bases; junction bases outside the gene matches: 11. The CDR3 protein is CASSQDPVLAGVVYEQYF. The CDR3 region has the DNA TGTGCCAGCAGCCAAGATCCCGTCCTAGCGGGGGTGGTCTACGAGCAGTACTTC.

This clone was seen just once. CDR3 region: CASSIGLNNEQFF. The CDR3 DNA follows: TGTGCCAGTAGTATAGGACTTAACAATGAGCAGTTCTTC. V is TRBV19 and J is TRBJ2-1; D is unresolved. V lost 1 base and J lost 5, with 6 bases in between. The CDR3 is made up of 13 amino acids. CDR1 is LNHDA and CDR2 is SQIVND in the germline V gene (reference sequence).

CDR3 sequence reads: CASSFIGGPTQYF. Here the CDR3 DNA reads TGTGCCAGCAGCTTTATAGGGGGCCCTACGCAGTATTTT. The chain employs TRBV11-2 and TRBJ2-3, with TRBD1 identical over 7 bases. The CDR3 sequence is 13 residues long. The germline CDR1 and CDR2 sequences are SGHAT and FQNNGV. Germline trimming cut 3 bases from V and 8 bases from J; bases unmatched to any gene: 5.

The DNA of the CDR3 is TGCAGTGCTAGTTCTAGATCTTCGCAGTTCTTC. It specifies CSASSRSSQFF. This chain uses TRBV20-1 with TRBJ2-1; no clear D. CDR1 DFQATT and CDR2 SNEGSKA come from the germline V gene (reference sequence). Deletions cut 3 bases from V and 12 bases from J, with 12 bases between. This CDR3 has 11 residues.

The chain is built from TRBV6-1 and TRBJ1-1; D remains ambiguous. The V end was cut by 3 bases, the J end by 5 bases, with 16 bases between. CDR1 is MNHNS, CDR2 SASEGT, per germline. CDR3 length equals 15 residues. Written as DNA, the CDR3 is TGTGCCAGCAGTGATCAGGCCGGGAGTGGGACTGAAGCTTTCTTT. It encodes CASSDQAGSGTEAFF.

This clone was counted only a few times. The chain's CDR3 is CASSLDTGNQETQYF. The CDR3 DNA reads TGTGCCAGCAGCTTGGATACAGGGAACCAAGAGACCCAGTACTTC. This sequence joins TRBV7-8 and TRBJ2-5; a weak D match, TRBD1 (6 bases). Germline-derived CDR1 and CDR2 are SGHVS and FQNEAQ. This CDR3 has 15 amino acids. Deletions cut 3 bases from V and 0 bases from J, with 11 bases between.

This clone was observed a single time. The J gene is TRBJ1-4, the V gene TRBV6-5; no definite D call. CDR3 length equals 16 residues. Germline assignment: CDR1 MNHEY and CDR2 SVGAGI. With 0 bases removed from V and 0 bases from J, the gap between germline ends came to 8 bases. The CDR3 DNA reads as TGTGCCAGCAGTTACTCTACAGCTGCAACTAATGAAAAACTGTTTTTT. Translation gives CASSYSTAATNEKLFF.

This rearrangement joins TRBV28 to TRBJ1-6, with TRBD1 identical over 8 bases. Germline CDR1 reads MDHEN; CDR2 reads SYDVKM. V shed 5 bases and J 11 bases; nucleotides not matched to a gene: 8. The CDR3 spans 14 residues. The CDR3 sequence is CASSPRDRFTPLHF. As DNA, the CDR3 is TGTGCCAGCAGTCCTCGGGACAGGTTTACACCCCTCCACTTT.

The chain has TRBV7-2 and TRBJ2-5, with 11 bases that match TRBD2. This CDR3 spans 17 amino acids. Germline V CDR1 and CDR2: SGHTA, FQGNSA. J was trimmed by 5 bases and V by 0 bases; bases with no gene match: 8. This CDR3 reads CASSLALAGARRETQYF. The CDR3, as DNA: TGTGCCAGCAGCTTAGCACTAGCGGGAGCCAGGCGGGAGACCCAGTACTTC.

This clone was found once. The rearrangement joins TRBV29-1 to TRBJ2-7; 7 positions agree with TRBD1. Trimming removed 6 bases from V and 3 bases from J; junction bases left unmatched: 5. This CDR3 has 12 amino acids. Germline lookup yields CDR1 SQVTM and CDR2 ANQGSEA. CDR3 sequence (DNA): TGCAGCGTCGGACAGGTTGTCTACGAGCAGTACTTC. Translated, it gives CSVGQVVYEQYF.

The chain uses TRBV7-9 and TRBJ2-5; D gene ambiguous. Trimming pared 0 bases from V and 1 base from J, leaving 21 bases between. The CDR3 covers 19 residues. Germline V lookup: CDR1 SEHNR, CDR2 FQNEAQ (reference sequence). The CDR3 sequence is CASSLASKEPQRPQETQYF. The DNA for the CDR3 is TGTGCCAGCAGCTTAGCCTCGAAGGAGCCGCAAAGACCCCAAGAGACCCAGTACTTC.

V is TRBV6-6 and J is TRBJ1-1; TRBD1 matches at 8 bases. The CDR3 has 12 residues. CDR1 MNHNY and CDR2 SVGAGI come from the germline V gene (reference sequence). Trimming took 6 bases from V and 8 from J; bases not matched to a gene: 5. CDR3: CASSRRDREAFF. In nucleotides, the CDR3 is TGTGCCAGCAGCCGCCGGGACAGGGAAGCTTTCTTT.

V gene TRBV18 combines with J gene TRBJ1-3, with D hard to call. Trimming took 3 bases from V and 0 from J, leaving 12 bases between them. Germline CDR1 is KGHSH and CDR2 is LQKENI. This CDR3 is built from 16 residues. Written as DNA, the CDR3 is TGTGCCAGCTCACCGGGAGACGGACGCTCTGGAAACACCATATATTTT. This codes for CASSPGDGRSGNTIYF. Together with reference TRBV18 and TRBJ1-3, the CDR3 gives the full variable domain: NAGVMQNPRHLVRRRGQEARLRCSPMKGHSHVYWYRQLPEEGLKFMVYLQKENIIDESGMPKERFSAEFPKEGPSILRIQQVVRGDSAAYFCASSPGDGRSGNTIYFGEGSWLTVV.

The chain carries TRBV5-1 and TRBJ2-7; 8 bases are a match to TRBD1. Germline CDR1 and CDR2: SGHRS and YFSETQ. J lost 1 base, V lost 8 bases, and 5 bases had no gene match. The CDR3 consists of 13 residues. CDR3 region: CASGTGGSYEQYF. CDR3 nucleotide sequence: TGCGCCAGTGGGACAGGCGGTTCCTACGAGCAGTACTTC.

This sequence joins TRBV4-3 and TRBJ2-5; D may be TRBD1 (5 bases). Germline lookup yields CDR1 LGHNA and CDR2 YSLEER. The CDR3 is made up of 15 amino acids. V was shortened by 6 bases and J by 2 bases, with 16 bases between the two germline ends. The CDR3 sequence is CASSQWVDRQETQYF. Written as DNA, the CDR3 is TGCGCCAGCAGTCAATGGGTCGACAGACAAGAGACCCAGTACTTC.

V is TRBV5-6 and J is TRBJ2-7; D remains ambiguous. The germline V gene has CDR1 SGHDT and CDR2 YYEEEE. The CDR3 contains 13 residues. V was cut by 0 bases and J by 4 bases, with 8 bases left in between. CDR3 protein: CASSLGNLYEQYF. The CDR3 DNA reads TGTGCCAGCAGCTTGGGTAACTTATACGAGCAGTACTTC.

The V gene is TRBV7-3, the J gene TRBJ2-4; D unclear. This CDR3 contains 17 residues. The ends were cut back, 2 bases at V and 0 bases at J, with 14 bases in the middle. Germline loops: CDR1 SGHTA, CDR2 FQGTGA. The CDR3 nucleotides read TGTGCCAGCAGCTTAGAATACCCCCAGATAGCCAAAAACATTCAGTACTTC. Amino acids: CASSLEYPQIAKNIQYF.

The rearrangement uses TRBV29-1 and TRBJ2-1; D is perhaps TRBD1 (5 bases). The CDR3 runs 10 residues. V was cut by 8 bases and J by 6 bases, with 8 bases left in between. CDR1 and CDR2 from the germline V gene are SQVTM and ANQGSEA. The CDR3 region is CSYRGNEQFF. DNA for the CDR3: TGCAGCTATAGGGGCAATGAGCAGTTCTTC.

This sequence joins TRBV5-1 and TRBJ2-6; D is undetermined. CDR1 and CDR2 from the germline V gene are SGHRS and YFSETQ. V lost 4 bases and J lost 1, with 6 bases in between. CDR3 length equals 14 residues. The CDR3: CASSPTSGANVLTF. The CDR3 DNA follows: TGCGCCAGCAGCCCCACTTCTGGGGCCAACGTCCTGACTTTC.

This chain links TRBV4-3 with TRBJ2-6; D unclear. CDR1 and CDR2 (germline): LGHNA, YSLEER. V shed 1 base and J shed 0 bases, with 13 bases lying between them. The CDR3 sequence is 18 residues long. The chain's CDR3 is CASSQAQVLLSGANVLTF. The DNA of the CDR3 is TGCGCCAGCAGCCAAGCCCAGGTACTCCTCTCTGGGGCCAACGTCCTGACTTTC.

The chain couples TRBV28 to TRBJ2-7, with D perhaps TRBD2 (6 bases). V lost 3 bases and J 2 bases, leaving 20 bases between the germline ends. Per germline, CDR1 MDHEN and CDR2 SYDVKM. There are 17 residues in the CDR3. The DNA of the CDR3 is TGTGCCAGCAGTTTTTCCCCCCGGGGCGGGGATCCCTACGAGCAGTACTTC. It translates to CASSFSPRGGDPYEQYF.

The J gene is TRBJ2-5, the V gene TRBV11-3; D remains unclear. CDR1 SGHNT and CDR2 YENEEA come from the germline V gene. The CDR3 contains 13 residues. V was shortened by 4 bases and J by 5 bases, with 11 bases between the two germline ends. The CDR3 DNA reads TGTGCCAGCAGCTACTCTGGGCAGGAGACCCAGTACTTC. Its protein is CASSYSGQETQYF.

This clone has just one count. The genes are TRBV11-2 and TRBJ2-2; D gene ambiguous. The CDR3 runs to 13 residues. Germline assignment: CDR1 SGHAT and CDR2 FQNNGV. V gave up 0 bases and J gave up 5 bases, with 4 bases separating them. The CDR3 loop is CASSLEQTGELFF. DNA of the CDR3: TGTGCCAGCAGCTTAGAACAGACCGGGGAGCTGTTTTTT. Full variable domain (rest looked up from reference TRBV11-2 and TRBJ2-2): EAGVAQSPRYKIIEKRQSVAFWCNPISGHATLYWYQQILGQGPKLLIQFQNNGVVDDSQLPKDRFSAERLKGVDSTLKIQPAKLEDSAVYLCASSLEQTGELFFGEGSRLTVL.

This chain uses TRBV7-6 with TRBJ2-3, with D possibly matching TRBD1 (5 bases). V was shortened by 1 base and J by 1 base, with 9 bases between the two germline ends. CDR3 length equals 15 residues. Germline CDR1 reads SGHVS; CDR2 reads FNYEAQ. CDR3 bases: TGTGCCAGCAGCTTAGTTCAGGGCCGCACAGATACGCAGTATTTT. Its protein is CASSLVQGRTDTQYF. Drawing the rest from reference TRBV7-6 and TRBJ2-3, the complete variable domain is GAGVSQSPRYKVTKRGQDVALRCDPISGHVSLYWYRQALGQGPEFLTYFNYEAQQDKSGLPNDRFSAERPEGSISTLTIQRTEQRDSAMYRCASSLVQGRTDTQYFGPGTRLTVL.

V and J are TRBV5-4 and TRBJ1-5; unclear D gene. The CDR3 runs 16 residues. Trimming pared 0 bases from V and 2 bases from J, leaving 12 bases between. The germline gives CDR1 SGHNT, CDR2 YYREEE (reference sequence). The CDR3 DNA reads TGTGCCAGCAGCTTGGTGCGGGAAGGAGGCAATCAGCCCCAGCATTTT. Translation: CASSLVREGGNQPQHF.

The table lists this clone with a count of one. The chain uses TRBV7-8 and TRBJ2-2; 10 bases line up with TRBD1. Germline-derived CDR1 and CDR2 are SGHVS and FQNEAQ. Trimming cost V 2 bases and J 5 bases; bases outside gene matches: 11. The CDR3 has 18 residues. Here the CDR3 reads CASSLSPWDRGSTGELFF. CDR3 coding DNA: TGTGCCAGCAGCTTAAGTCCTTGGGACAGGGGATCGACCGGGGAGCTGTTTTTT.

The chain recombines TRBV5-6 with TRBJ2-1; no definite D call. This CDR3 is 15 amino acids long. Trimming removed 0 bases at V and 2 bases at J, with 9 bases between. Germline-derived CDR1 and CDR2 are SGHDT and YYEEEE. The CDR3 bases are TGTGCCAGCAGCTTGGGACTCACACCCTACAATGAGCAGTTCTTC. It specifies CASSLGLTPYNEQFF.

This rearrangement joins TRBV29-1 to TRBJ1-2, with 7 bases lining up with TRBD1. Germline assignment: CDR1 SQVTM and CDR2 ANQGSEA. This CDR3 has 11 residues. Trimming at V came to 2 bases and at J to 6 bases, leaving 0 bases not matched to a gene. CDR3 nucleotide sequence: TGCAGCGTTGAAACAGGGGATGGCTACACCTTC. Translating it yields CSVETGDGYTF.